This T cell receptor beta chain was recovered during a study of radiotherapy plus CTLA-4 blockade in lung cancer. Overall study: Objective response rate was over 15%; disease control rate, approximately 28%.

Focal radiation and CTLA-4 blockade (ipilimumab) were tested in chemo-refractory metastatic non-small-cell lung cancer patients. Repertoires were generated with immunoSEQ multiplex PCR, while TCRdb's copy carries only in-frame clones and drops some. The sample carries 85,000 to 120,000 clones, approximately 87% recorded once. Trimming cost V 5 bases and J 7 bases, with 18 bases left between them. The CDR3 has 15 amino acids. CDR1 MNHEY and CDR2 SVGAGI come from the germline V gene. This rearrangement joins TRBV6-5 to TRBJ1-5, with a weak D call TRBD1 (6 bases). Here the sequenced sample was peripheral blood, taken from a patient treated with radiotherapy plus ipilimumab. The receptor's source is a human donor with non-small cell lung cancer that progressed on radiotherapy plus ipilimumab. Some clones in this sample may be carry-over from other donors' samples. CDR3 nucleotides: TGTGCCAGCAGTCCCGCGACGGGGGCGCGGCAGCCCCAGCATTTT. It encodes CASSPATGARQPQHF.